This paragraph reports one T cell receptor (beta chain). A read error may produce the germline difference seen at one junction end. The same CDR3 arises from other DNA sequences in this sample as well. The record originates from a study of cytomegalovirus exposure and HLA in healthy donors. The study ran its PCR with 60 Vbeta and 13 Jbeta primers. Measured with immunoSEQ multiplex PCR; TCRdb has only the in-frame clones, and not every one. Counted here are a few hundred thousand clones, 70% to 90% occurring once; the ten biggest clones make up roughly 3.1%. Sample: PBMCs. The receptor's source is a man aged 25-40 years in good health and CMV-seronegative.

CDR3 amino acids: CASSHGQGANNYEQYF. Written as DNA, the CDR3 is TGCGCCAGCAGCCACGGACAGGGGGCTAACAACTACGAGCAATACTTC. The chain uses TRBV4-1 and TRBJ2-7; 11 bases are shared with TRBD1. The length of the CDR3 is 16 residues. Germline loops: CDR1 MGHRA, CDR2 YSYEKL.